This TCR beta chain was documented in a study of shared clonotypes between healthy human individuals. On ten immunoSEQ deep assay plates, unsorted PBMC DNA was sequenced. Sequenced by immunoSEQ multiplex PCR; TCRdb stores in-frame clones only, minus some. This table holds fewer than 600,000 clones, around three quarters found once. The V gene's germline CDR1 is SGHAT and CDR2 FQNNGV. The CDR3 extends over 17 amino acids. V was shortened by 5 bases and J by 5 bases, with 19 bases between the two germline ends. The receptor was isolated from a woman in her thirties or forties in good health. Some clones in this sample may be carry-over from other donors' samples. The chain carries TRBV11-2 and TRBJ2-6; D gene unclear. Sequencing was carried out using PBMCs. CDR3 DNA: TGTGCCAGCAGCGCTAGGAAGCAACAAAGTCGGGCCAACGTCCTGACTTTC. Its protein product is CASSARKQQSRANVLTF.